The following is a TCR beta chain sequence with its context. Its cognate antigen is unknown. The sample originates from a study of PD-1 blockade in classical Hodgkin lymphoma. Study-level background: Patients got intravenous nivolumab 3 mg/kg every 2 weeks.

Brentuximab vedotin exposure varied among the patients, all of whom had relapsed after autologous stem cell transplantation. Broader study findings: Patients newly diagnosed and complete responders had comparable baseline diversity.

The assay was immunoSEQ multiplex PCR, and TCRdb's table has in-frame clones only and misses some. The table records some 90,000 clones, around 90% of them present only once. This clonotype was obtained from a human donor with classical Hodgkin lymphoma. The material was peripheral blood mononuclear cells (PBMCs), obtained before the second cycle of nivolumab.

The DNA for the CDR3 is TGTGCCAGCAGAACAACTAGAGGGAAAAATACGCAGTATTTT. Protein product: CASRTTRGKNTQYF. The chain is built from TRBV11-2 and TRBJ2-3; D might be TRBD2 (5 bases). This CDR3 is 14 amino acids long. CDR1 is SGHAT, CDR2 FQNNGV, per germline. V was pared by 6 bases and J by 7 bases, with 17 bases between.